These 24 T cell receptor beta chains were sequenced from one sample in a study of Graves' ophthalmopathy and Graves' hyperthyroidism. Amplified TCR beta CDR3 regions were obtained using RNA transcripts as template. HTBI primers were employed in first-round RT-PCR, then a second-round multiplex PCR followed. Using its own MiXCR run on the multiplex PCR reads, TCRdb lists one record per CDR3 protein. Of 450,000 to 600,000 distinct CDR3 sequences listed, approximately 37% are singletons. Sequencing was done on a sample of peripheral blood or thyroid tissue (not recorded which). These receptors were taken from an adult man with Graves' hyperthyroidism.

The chain has TRBV7-2 and TRBJ2-1; D is ambiguous. This CDR3 spans 17 amino acids. Trimming left V 7 bases short and J 0 bases short, with 19 bases between. Germline V lookup: CDR1 SGHTA, CDR2 FQGNSA. The CDR3 DNA reads TGTGCCAGCAATCCGACCAGTGGGTTGGGCTCCTACAATGAGCAGTTCTTC. Protein: CASNPTSGLGSYNEQFF.

This clonotype was seen a few times. The chain is built from TRBV2 and TRBJ2-7; D perhaps matches TRBD2 (5 bases). The V end lost 2 bases, the J end lost 6 bases, and 20 bases lay between the germline ends. Germline CDR1 reads SNHLY; CDR2 reads FYNNEI. CDR3 length: 16 amino acids. The chain's CDR3 is CASSESLAAGYCEQYF. CDR3 nucleotides: TGTGCCAGCAGTGAAAGTCTTGCGGCGGGTTACTGCGAGCAGTACTTC.

The chain couples TRBV11-2 to TRBJ1-1, with 7 bases that match TRBD1. Unmatched junction bases numbered 16, after V lost 8 bases and J lost 1 base. Looked up from germline, CDR1 is SGHAT and CDR2 is FQNNGV. The CDR3 spans 17 residues. The CDR3 nucleotides read TGTGCCAGCTCCCCCCTGCGGTCCCGGGACAGGAACACTGAAGCTTTCTTT. Amino acid sequence: CASSPLRSRDRNTEAFF. Filled out from reference TRBV11-2 and TRBJ1-1, the complete variable domain reads EAGVAQSPRYKIIEKRQSVAFWCNPISGHATLYWYQQILGQGPKLLIQFQNNGVVDDSQLPKDRFSAERLKGVDSTLKIQPAKLEDSAVYLCASSPLRSRDRNTEAFFGQGTRLTVV.

The chain recombines TRBV28 with TRBJ1-1; unclear D gene. Trimming took off 5 bases at V and 3 bases at J, with 22 bases between the two ends. Germline assignment: CDR1 MDHEN and CDR2 SYDVKM. CDR3 length: 17 amino acids. DNA for the CDR3: TGTGCCAGCAGTACCCGTAGGGAGGACTATGGCTACACTGAAGCTTTCTTT. It specifies CASSTRREDYGYTEAFF. Full variable domain (outside the CDR3, taken from reference TRBV28 and TRBJ1-1): DVKVTQSSRYLVKRTGEKVFLECVQDMDHENMFWYRQDPGLGLRLIYFSYDVKMKEKGDIPEGYSVSREKKERFSLILESASTNQTSMYLCASSTRREDYGYTEAFFGQGTRLTVV.

This clonotype occurred many times. The chain recombines TRBV20-1 with TRBJ1-2; possible D gene TRBD1, 6 bases. The CDR3 has 13 amino acids. V lost 0 bases and J 8 bases, leaving 13 bases between the germline ends. Germline V gives CDR1 DFQATT, CDR2 SNEGSKA (reference sequence). The CDR3, as DNA: TGCAGTGCTAGAGAATCGGGACAAGGCGGCTACACCTTC. Its protein is CSARESGQGGYTF.

V usage is TRBV10-3 and J usage is TRBJ2-7; 12 bases are shared with TRBD2. This CDR3 region has 18 residues. From germline, CDR1 is ENHRY and CDR2 SYGVKD. The J segment lost 3 bases and the V segment lost 0 bases, leaving 9 bases of the junction unmatched. CDR3 amino acids: CAISESSPWTSGNYEQYF. In nucleotides, the CDR3 is TGTGCCATCAGTGAGTCGAGTCCTTGGACTAGCGGGAACTACGAGCAGTACTTC.

The V gene is TRBV2, the J gene TRBJ2-2; 8 positions match TRBD2. Germline CDR1 SNHLY, CDR2 FYNNEI. J was trimmed by 1 base and V by 6 bases; bases with no gene match: 10. This CDR3 has 17 residues. CDR3 protein: CASSNLAGLWNTGELFF. For the CDR3, the DNA is TGTGCCAGCAGCAACTTAGCGGGACTGTGGAACACCGGGGAGCTGTTTTTT.

This clonotype was picked up many times. The chain recombines TRBV20-1 with TRBJ2-5; D uncertain. The CDR3 length is 15 residues. Germline V gene lookup returns CDR1 DFQATT and CDR2 SNEGSKA (reference sequence). V lost 1 base and J 2 bases, leaving 14 bases between the germline ends. Here the CDR3 DNA reads TGCAGTGCTAGAGTTACGCATGGTTTTCAAGAGACCCAGTACTTC. Translation: CSARVTHGFQETQYF.

The chain recombines TRBV25-1 with TRBJ2-6; weak D call: TRBD1 (5 bases). Germline CDR1 and CDR2: MGHDK and SYGVNS. This CDR3 has 16 amino acids. Trimming took off 3 bases at V and 4 bases at J, with 13 bases between the two ends. The CDR3 DNA sequence: TGTGCCAGCAGTGAGTCAAGGGGAACCGGGGCCAACGTCCTGACTTTC. Translating it yields CASSESRGTGANVLTF.

This clonotype was detected only once. The chain is built from TRBV7-9 and TRBJ2-7; tentatively, D is TRBD1 (6 bases). Per germline, CDR1 SEHNR and CDR2 FQNEAQ (reference sequence). Trimming took off 5 bases at V and 9 bases at J, with 23 bases between the two ends. CDR3 size: 15 residues. The CDR3 DNA is TGTGCCAGCAGCCCGACAGGAAAACACACAGATACGCAGTACTTC. This gives the protein CASSPTGKHTDTQYF.

This clonotype was recorded once. This chain uses TRBV11-2 with TRBJ2-7; 9 bases match TRBD2. J was trimmed by 3 bases and V by 8 bases; bases with no gene match: 11. Germline V gives CDR1 SGHAT, CDR2 FQNNGV. The CDR3 covers 15 residues. DNA of the CDR3: TGTGCCAGCGGCCCGTGGCAGCGGGGGGACTACGAGCAGTACTTC. Protein sequence: CASGPWQRGDYEQYF.

This clonotype turned up a few times. A much larger clone differs by one base, so this may be a read error. Without the conserved terminal phenylalanine or tryptophan, this CDR3 likely stems from a read error. The chain carries TRBV29-1 and TRBJ2-7; the D gene is possibly TRBD2 (6 bases). CDR3 length equals 13 residues. The germline gives CDR1 SQVTM, CDR2 ANQGSEA. V dropped 0 bases and J dropped 7 bases, with 13 bases sitting between them. CDR3 nucleotide sequence: TGCAGCGTTGAAGATCGGAGGGCGGGGGAGCAGTACCTC. Residues: CSVEDRRAGEQYL.

The V gene is TRBV10-3, the J gene TRBJ1-2; D ambiguous. Trimming took off 7 bases at V and 3 bases at J, with 3 bases between the two ends. The germline gives CDR1 ENHRY, CDR2 SYGVKD. CDR3 size: 10 residues. For the CDR3, the DNA is TGTGCCATCAAGGACTATGGCTACACCTTC. As protein: CAIKDYGYTF.

This chain links TRBV20-1 with TRBJ2-7; D gene unclear. Trimming took off 0 bases at V and 5 bases at J, with 14 bases between the two ends. The germline V gene has CDR1 DFQATT and CDR2 SNEGSKA (reference sequence). This CDR3 is built from 14 residues. In nucleotides, the CDR3 is TGCAGTGCTAGAGATAGGGTTAGCTTCCACGAGCAGTACTTC. This translates into CSARDRVSFHEQYF.

Of note for this clonotype: A junction boundary mismatches the germline segment, possibly from a read error. The chain links TRBV5-1 to TRBJ2-1; D gene uncertain. This CDR3 contains 13 residues. Germline CDR1 SGHRS, CDR2 YFSETQ. DNA of the CDR3: TGTGCCAGCAGCTTGGAACTGTTGATAGAGCAGTTCTTC. It encodes CASSLELLIEQFF.

This chain links TRBV7-2 with TRBJ1-1; D is ambiguous. V was cut by 4 bases and J by 3 bases, with 9 bases left in between. CDR3 length: 13 residues. CDR1 SGHTA and CDR2 FQGNSA come from the germline V gene. Written as DNA, the CDR3 is TGTGCCAGCAGCTCCTGGACCTACACTGAAGCTTTCTTT. Its protein product is CASSSWTYTEAFF.

In its sample, this clonotype was seen many times. This chain links TRBV5-1 with TRBJ2-7, with 8 positions matching TRBD2. In germline, CDR1 is SGHRS, CDR2 YFSETQ. Trimming cost V 0 bases and J 2 bases; bases outside gene matches: 4. The CDR3 consists of 15 residues. CDR3 region: CASSLDQAGAYEQYF. The DNA of the CDR3 is TGCGCCAGCAGCTTGGATCAAGCGGGGGCCTACGAGCAGTACTTC.

V and J are TRBV5-4 and TRBJ2-5; TRBD2 might be the D (5 bases). The V gene lost 4 bases and the J gene lost 0 bases, with 19 bases spanning the gap. The CDR3 contains 17 residues. The germline V gene has CDR1 SGHNT and CDR2 YYREEE (reference sequence). The CDR3 loop reads CASSQGLEERYQETQYF. CDR3 DNA sequence: TGTGCCAGCAGCCAAGGATTAGAGGAGCGGTACCAAGAGACCCAGTACTTC.

V gene TRBV20-1 combines with J gene TRBJ1-1; TRBD1 aligns across 11 bases. From germline, CDR1 is DFQATT and CDR2 SNEGSKA (reference sequence). The junction had 11 bases not matched to a gene; V was cut back by 5 bases and J by 6 bases. The CDR3 runs to 15 residues. CDR3 nucleotide sequence: TGCAGTGCTGGGGGACAGGGGGGAATTAACGCTGAAGCTTTCTTT. Its protein is CSAGGQGGINAEAFF.

V gene TRBV7-2 combines with J gene TRBJ2-2; a possible D gene is TRBD2 (5 bases). Trimming stripped 2 bases from V and 4 bases from J, with 11 bases between. From germline, CDR1 is SGHTA and CDR2 FQGNSA. This CDR3 is built from 15 residues. The CDR3 coding sequence is TGTGCCAGCAGCTTACCAGCGGTCCTCACCGGGGAGCTGTTTTTT. Amino acids: CASSLPAVLTGELFF. The variable domain in full, with the rest retrieved from reference TRBV7-2 and TRBJ2-2, is GAGVSQSPSNKVTEKGKDVELRCDPISGHTALYWYRQSLGQGLEFLIYFQGNSAPDKSGLPSDRFSAERTGGSVSTLTIQRTQQEDSAVYLCASSLPAVLTGELFFGEGSRLTVL.

The chain uses TRBV9 and TRBJ2-5; D is undetermined. Germline V gene lookup returns CDR1 SGDLS and CDR2 YYNGEE. V was trimmed by 3 bases and J by 7 bases, leaving 10 bases between them. CDR3 length equals 12 residues. This CDR3 reads CASSGSLGTQYF. The CDR3 DNA reads TGTGCCAGCAGCGGGTCTCTCGGGACCCAGTACTTC.

The table lists this clonotype with many counts. J is TRBJ2-5 and V is TRBV29-1; possibly TRBD2 for D (5 bases). There are 13 residues in the CDR3. Trimming left V 3 bases short and J 2 bases short, with 10 bases between. Germline values: CDR1 SQVTM, CDR2 ANQGSEA. Here the CDR3 DNA reads TGCAGCGTTGAGCGGGTGACACAAGAGACCCAGTACTTC. This gives the protein CSVERVTQETQYF. The full variable domain, completed using reference TRBV29-1 and TRBJ2-5, is SAVISQKPSRDICQRGTSLTIQCQVDSQVTMMFWYRQQPGQSLTLIATANQGSEATYESGFVIDKFPISRPNLTFSTLTVSNMSPEDSSIYLCSVERVTQETQYFGPGTRLLVL.

In its sample, this clonotype was seen many times. J is TRBJ2-5 and V is TRBV12-3 or TRBV12-4; 9 bases agree with TRBD1. The V gene end was trimmed by 1 base and the J gene end by 1 base; junction bases not matched to a gene: 4. There are 16 residues in the CDR3. The CDR3 protein is CASSLGGTGPQETQYF. The DNA of the CDR3 is TGTGCCAGCAGTTTAGGAGGGACAGGGCCCCAAGAGACCCAGTACTTC.

For the CDR3, the DNA is TGTGCCAGCAGTTTTGGTCCGGGATACACCGGGGAGCTGTTTTTT. This encodes CASSFGPGYTGELFF. V and J are TRBV12-3 or TRBV12-4 and TRBJ2-2; tentatively, D is TRBD2 (5 bases). Trimming took off 3 bases at V and 3 bases at J, with 11 bases between the two ends. CDR3 length: 15 amino acids.